This TCR beta chain was captured by sequencing in a study of blood T cell repertoires in COVID-19. At the level of the study: The United States, Italy and Spain were the sources of the acute and convalescent COVID-19 samples. The cDNA or gDNA used as material had been derived from T cells, B-cell-depleted T cells, or PBMCs.

Trimming took 4 bases from V and 7 from J, leaving 18 bases between them. Germline assignment: CDR1 SGHNT and CDR2 YYREEE (reference sequence). The CDR3 spans 16 residues. The Seattle site enrolled patients during active infection and followed them longitudinally. Per the authors' pipeline: How many nucleated cells were present was estimated from reference gene primer amplification. This table comes from immunoSEQ multiplex PCR, and its TCRdb copy is limited to in-frame clones, with some not included. V and J calls plus clone size are reproduced from that table; the DNA served to infer D and trimming. The sample gives roughly 570,000 clones, less than 90% of which show up once; roughly 8% is in the top ten.

The TCR sequence derives from a woman aged 50 to 60 with COVID-19, enrolled during active disease. The chain is built from TRBV5-4 and TRBJ1-6; weak D call: TRBD1 (5 bases). The sequencing sample was made of peripheral blood. CDR3 bases: TGTGCCAGCAGCCGCCCTGTACTCGGGGGGAATTCACCCCTCCACTTT. Encoded protein: CASSRPVLGGNSPLHF.